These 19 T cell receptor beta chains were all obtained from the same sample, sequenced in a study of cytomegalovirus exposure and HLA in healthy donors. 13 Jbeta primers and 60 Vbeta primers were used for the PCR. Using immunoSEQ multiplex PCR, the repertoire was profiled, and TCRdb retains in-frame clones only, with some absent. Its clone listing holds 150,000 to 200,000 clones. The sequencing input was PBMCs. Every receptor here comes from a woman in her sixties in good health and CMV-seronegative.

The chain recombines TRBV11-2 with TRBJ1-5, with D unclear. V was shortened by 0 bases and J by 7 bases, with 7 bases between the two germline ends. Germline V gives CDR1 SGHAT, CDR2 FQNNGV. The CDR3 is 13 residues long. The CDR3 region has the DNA TGTGCCAGCAGCTTAGATGGCCTCCAGCCCCAGCATTTT. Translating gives CASSLDGLQPQHF.

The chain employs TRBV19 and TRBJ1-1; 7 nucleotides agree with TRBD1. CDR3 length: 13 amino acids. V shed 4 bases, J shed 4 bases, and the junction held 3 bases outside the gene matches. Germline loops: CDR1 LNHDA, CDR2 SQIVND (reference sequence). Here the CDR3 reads CASSNRDSTEAFF. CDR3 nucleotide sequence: TGTGCCAGTAGTAACCGGGACAGCACTGAAGCTTTCTTT.

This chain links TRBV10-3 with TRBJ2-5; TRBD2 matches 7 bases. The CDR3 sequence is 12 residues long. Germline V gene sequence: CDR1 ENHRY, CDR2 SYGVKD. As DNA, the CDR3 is TGTGCTAGTAGGGCGGGGGAAGAGACCCAGTACTTC. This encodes CASRAGEETQYF.

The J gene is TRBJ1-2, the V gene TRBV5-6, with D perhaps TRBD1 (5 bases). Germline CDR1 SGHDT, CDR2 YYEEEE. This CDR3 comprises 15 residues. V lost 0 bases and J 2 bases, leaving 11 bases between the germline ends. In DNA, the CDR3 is TGTGCCAGCAGCTTGGTGGGGGGACTCAACTATGGCTACACCTTC. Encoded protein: CASSLVGGLNYGYTF.

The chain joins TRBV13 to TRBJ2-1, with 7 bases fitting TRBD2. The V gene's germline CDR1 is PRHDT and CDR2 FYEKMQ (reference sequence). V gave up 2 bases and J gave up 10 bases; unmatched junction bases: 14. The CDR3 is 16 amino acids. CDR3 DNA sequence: TGTGCCAGCAGCTTACTAGCGGAACTGTCTAGAGACGAGCAGTTCTTC. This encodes CASSLLAELSRDEQFF.

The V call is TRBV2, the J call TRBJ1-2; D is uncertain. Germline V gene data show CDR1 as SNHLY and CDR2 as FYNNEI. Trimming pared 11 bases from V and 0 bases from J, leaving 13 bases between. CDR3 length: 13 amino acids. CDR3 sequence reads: CAGSEGANYGYTF. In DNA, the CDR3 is TGTGCCGGCTCGGAGGGAGCTAACTATGGCTACACCTTC.

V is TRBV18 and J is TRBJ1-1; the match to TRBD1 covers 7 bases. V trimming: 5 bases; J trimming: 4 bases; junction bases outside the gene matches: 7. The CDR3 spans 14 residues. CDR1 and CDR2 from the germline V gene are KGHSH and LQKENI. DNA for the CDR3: TGTGCCAGCTCAAAAGACAGGGTGGGCACTGAAGCTTTCTTT. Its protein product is CASSKDRVGTEAFF.

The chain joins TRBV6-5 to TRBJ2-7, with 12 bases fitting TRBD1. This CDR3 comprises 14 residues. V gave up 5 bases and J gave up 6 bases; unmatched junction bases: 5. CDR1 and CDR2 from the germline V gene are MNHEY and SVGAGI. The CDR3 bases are TGTGCCAGCAGTACCGGGACAGGGGGCCTCGAGCAGTACTTC. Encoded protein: CASSTGTGGLEQYF.

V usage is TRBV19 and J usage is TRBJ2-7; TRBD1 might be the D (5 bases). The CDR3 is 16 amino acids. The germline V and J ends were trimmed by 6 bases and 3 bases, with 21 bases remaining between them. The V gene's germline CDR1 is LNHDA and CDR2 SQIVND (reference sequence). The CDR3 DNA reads TGTGCCAGTAGGTCCCAGGGAAACCGACGCGGCTACGAGCAGTACTTC. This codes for CASRSQGNRRGYEQYF.

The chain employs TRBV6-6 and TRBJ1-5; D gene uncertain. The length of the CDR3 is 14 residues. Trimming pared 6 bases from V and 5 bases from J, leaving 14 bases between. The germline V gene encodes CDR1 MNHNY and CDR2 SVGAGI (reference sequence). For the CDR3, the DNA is TGTGCCAGCAGGGACCCGGAGGAGCATCAGCCCCAGCATTTT. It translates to CASRDPEEHQPQHF.

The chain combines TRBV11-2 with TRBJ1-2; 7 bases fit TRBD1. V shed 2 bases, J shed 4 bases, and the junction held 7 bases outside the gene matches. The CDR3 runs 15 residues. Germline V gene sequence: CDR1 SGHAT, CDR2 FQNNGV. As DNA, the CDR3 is TGTGCCAGCAGCTTAATAGGGGGCGCCAGCTATGGCTACACCTTC. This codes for CASSLIGGASYGYTF.

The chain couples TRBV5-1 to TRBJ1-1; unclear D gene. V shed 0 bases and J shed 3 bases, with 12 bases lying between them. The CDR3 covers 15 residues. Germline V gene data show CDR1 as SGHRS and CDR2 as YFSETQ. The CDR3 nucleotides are TGCGCCAGCAGCTTGGCCGGGAGGAAGGACACTGAAGCTTTCTTT. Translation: CASSLAGRKDTEAFF.

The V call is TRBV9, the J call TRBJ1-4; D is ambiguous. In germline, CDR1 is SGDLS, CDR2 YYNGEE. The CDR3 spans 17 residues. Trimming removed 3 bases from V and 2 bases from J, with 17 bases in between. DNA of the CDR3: TGTGCCAGCAGCGGAGCAGGAGGAAGGCGTACTAATGAAAAACTGTTTTTT. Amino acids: CASSGAGGRRTNEKLFF.

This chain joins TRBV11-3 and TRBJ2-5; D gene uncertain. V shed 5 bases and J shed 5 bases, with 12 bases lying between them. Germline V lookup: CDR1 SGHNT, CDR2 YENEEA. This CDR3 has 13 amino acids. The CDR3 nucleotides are TGTGCCAGCAGCCTCAGAGACAAGGAGACCCAGTACTTC. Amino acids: CASSLRDKETQYF.

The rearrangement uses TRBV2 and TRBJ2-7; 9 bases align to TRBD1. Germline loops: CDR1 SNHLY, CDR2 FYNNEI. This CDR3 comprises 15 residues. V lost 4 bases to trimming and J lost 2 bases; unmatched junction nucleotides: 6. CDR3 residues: CASSGRQGVAYEQYF. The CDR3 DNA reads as TGTGCCAGCAGTGGACGACAGGGGGTGGCCTACGAGCAGTACTTC.

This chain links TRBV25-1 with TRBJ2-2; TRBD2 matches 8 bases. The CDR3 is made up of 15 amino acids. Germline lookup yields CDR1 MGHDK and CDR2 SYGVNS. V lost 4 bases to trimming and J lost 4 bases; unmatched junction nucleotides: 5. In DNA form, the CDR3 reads TGTGCCAGCAGTGGCACAAGCGGGAGCACCGGGGAGCTGTTTTTT. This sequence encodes CASSGTSGSTGELFF.

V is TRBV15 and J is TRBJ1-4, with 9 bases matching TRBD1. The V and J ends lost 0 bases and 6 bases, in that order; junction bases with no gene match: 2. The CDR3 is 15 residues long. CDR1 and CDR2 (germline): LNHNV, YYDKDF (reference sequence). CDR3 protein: CATSREGQGYEKLFF. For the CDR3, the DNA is TGTGCCACCAGCAGAGAAGGACAGGGGTATGAAAAACTGTTTTTT.

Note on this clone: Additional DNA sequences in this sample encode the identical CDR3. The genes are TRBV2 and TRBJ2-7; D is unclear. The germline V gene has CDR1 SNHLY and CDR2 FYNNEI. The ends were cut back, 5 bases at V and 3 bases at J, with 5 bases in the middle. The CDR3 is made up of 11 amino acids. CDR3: CASSPSYEQYF. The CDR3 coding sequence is TGTGCCAGCAGTCCCAGCTACGAGCAGTACTTC.

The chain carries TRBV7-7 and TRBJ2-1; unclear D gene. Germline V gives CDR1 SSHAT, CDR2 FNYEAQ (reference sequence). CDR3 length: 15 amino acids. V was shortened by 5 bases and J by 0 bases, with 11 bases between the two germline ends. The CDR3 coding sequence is TGTGCCAGCAGCCAGACACCAAACTCCTACAATGAGCAGTTCTTC. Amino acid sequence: CASSQTPNSYNEQFF.